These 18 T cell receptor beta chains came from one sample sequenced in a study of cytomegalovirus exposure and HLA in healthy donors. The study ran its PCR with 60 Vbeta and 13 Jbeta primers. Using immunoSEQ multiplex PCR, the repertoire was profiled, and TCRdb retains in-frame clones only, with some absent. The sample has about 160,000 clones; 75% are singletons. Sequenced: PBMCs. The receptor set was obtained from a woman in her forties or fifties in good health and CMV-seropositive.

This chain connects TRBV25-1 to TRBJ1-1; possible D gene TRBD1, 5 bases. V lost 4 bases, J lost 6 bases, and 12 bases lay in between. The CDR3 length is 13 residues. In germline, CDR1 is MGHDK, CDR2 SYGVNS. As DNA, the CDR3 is TGTGCCAGCAGTGGCCCCTGGGGGGCTGAAGCTTTCTTT. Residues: CASSGPWGAEAFF.

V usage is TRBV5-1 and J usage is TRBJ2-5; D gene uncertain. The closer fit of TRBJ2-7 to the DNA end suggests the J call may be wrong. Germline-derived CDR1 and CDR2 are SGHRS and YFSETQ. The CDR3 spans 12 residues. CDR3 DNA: TGCGCCAGCAGCTTGGTAGTGGGCGAGCAGTACTTC. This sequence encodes CASSLVVGEQYF.

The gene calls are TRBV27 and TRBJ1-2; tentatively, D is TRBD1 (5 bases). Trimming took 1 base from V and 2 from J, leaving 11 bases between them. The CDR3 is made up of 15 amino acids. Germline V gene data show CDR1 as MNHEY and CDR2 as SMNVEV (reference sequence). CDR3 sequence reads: CASSLFGTENYGYTF. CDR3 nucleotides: TGTGCCAGCAGTTTATTTGGGACTGAGAACTATGGCTACACCTTC.

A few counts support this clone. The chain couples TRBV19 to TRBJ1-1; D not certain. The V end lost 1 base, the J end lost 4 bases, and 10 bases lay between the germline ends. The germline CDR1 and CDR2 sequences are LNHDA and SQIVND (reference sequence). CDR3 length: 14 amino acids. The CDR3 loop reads CASSIGEGVTEAFF. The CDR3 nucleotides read TGTGCCAGTAGTATAGGGGAGGGAGTCACTGAAGCTTTCTTT.

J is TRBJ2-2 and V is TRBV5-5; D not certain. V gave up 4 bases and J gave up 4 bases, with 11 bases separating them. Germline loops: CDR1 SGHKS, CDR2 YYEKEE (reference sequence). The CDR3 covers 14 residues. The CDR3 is CASSPGWITGELFF. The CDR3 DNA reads TGTGCCAGCAGCCCAGGTTGGATCACCGGGGAGCTGTTTTTT.

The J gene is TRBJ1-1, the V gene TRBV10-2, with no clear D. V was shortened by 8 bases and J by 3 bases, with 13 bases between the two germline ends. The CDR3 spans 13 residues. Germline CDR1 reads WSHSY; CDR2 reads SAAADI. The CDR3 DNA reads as TGCGCCAGCCGGGTGACCGGGGACACTGAAGCTTTCTTT. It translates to CASRVTGDTEAFF.

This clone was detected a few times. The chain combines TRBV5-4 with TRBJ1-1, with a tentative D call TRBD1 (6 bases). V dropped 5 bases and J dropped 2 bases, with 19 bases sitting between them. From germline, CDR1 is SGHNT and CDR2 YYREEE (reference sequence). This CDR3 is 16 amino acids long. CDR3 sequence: CASRTHPGTPNTEAFF. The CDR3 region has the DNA TGTGCCAGCAGGACACATCCCGGGACACCAAACACTGAAGCTTTCTTT.

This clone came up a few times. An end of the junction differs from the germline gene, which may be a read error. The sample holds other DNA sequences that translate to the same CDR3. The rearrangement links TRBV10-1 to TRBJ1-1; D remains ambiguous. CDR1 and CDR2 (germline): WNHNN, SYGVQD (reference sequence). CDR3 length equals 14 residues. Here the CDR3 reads CASPGEHMNTEAFF. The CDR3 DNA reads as TGCGCCAGCCCTGGGGAGCACATGAACACTGAGGCTTTCTTT.

The DNA for the CDR3 is TGTGCCAGCCGGGTCAATCCCTCTGGAAACACCATATATTTT. Its translation: CASRVNPSGNTIYF. The rearrangement joins TRBV7-6 to TRBJ1-3; D uncertain. Germline-derived CDR1 and CDR2 are SGHVS and FNYEAQ. The CDR3 covers 14 residues. The V end lost 8 bases, the J end lost 0 bases, and 11 bases lay between the germline ends.

The CDR3 DNA reads TGTGCCAGCAGGGATGAACAGGACGGAAGCTACACCTTC. Its protein product is CASRDEQDGSYTF. The chain joins TRBV9 to TRBJ1-2, with D possibly being TRBD1 (5 bases). Trimming shortened V by 5 bases and J by 9 bases, and 17 bases separated the two germline ends. CDR3 length equals 13 residues. Germline V gene lookup returns CDR1 SGDLS and CDR2 YYNGEE.

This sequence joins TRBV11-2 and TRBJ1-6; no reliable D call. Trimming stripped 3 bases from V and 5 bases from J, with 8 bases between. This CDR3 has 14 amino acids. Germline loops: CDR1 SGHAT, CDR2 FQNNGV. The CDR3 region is CASSFLGDNSPLHF. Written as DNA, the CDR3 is TGTGCCAGCAGCTTTCTAGGAGATAATTCACCCCTCCACTTT.

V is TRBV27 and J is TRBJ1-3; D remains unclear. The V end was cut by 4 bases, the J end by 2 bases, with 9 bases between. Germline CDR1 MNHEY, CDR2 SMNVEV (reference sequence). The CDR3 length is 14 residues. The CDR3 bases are TGTGCCAGCAGTTCCGCGGGAACTGGAAACACCATATATTTT. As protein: CASSSAGTGNTIYF.

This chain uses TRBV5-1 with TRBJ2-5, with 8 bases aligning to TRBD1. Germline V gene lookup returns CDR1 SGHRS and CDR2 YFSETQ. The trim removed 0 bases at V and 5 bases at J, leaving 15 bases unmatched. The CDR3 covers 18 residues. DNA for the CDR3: TGCGCCAGCAGCTTGGCCTCGTCCGGGGGCAGGGGGCTGGAGACCCAGTACTTC. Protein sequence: CASSLASSGGRGLETQYF.

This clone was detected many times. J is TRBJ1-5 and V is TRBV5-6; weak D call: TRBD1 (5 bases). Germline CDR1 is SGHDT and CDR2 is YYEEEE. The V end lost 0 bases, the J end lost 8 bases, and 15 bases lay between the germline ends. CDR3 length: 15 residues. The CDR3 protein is CASSLAWTLHEPQHF. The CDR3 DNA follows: TGTGCCAGCAGCTTGGCGTGGACATTACATGAGCCCCAGCATTTT.

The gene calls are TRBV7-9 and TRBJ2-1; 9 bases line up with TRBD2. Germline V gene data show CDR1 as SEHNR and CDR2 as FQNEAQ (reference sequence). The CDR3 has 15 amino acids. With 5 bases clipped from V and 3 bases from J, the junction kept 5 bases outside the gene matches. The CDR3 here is CASSHSGGLYNEQFF. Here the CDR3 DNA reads TGTGCCAGCAGCCATAGCGGGGGTCTCTACAATGAGCAGTTCTTC.

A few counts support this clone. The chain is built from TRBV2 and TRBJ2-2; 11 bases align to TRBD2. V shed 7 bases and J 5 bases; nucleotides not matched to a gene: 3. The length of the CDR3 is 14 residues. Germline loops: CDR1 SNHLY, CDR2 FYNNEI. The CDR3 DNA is TGTGCCAGCAAGACTAGCGGGGTGACCGGGGAGCTGTTTTTT. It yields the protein CASKTSGVTGELFF. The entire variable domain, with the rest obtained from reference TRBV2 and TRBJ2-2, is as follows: EPEVTQTPSHQVTQMGQEVILRCVPISNHLYFYWYRQILGQKVEFLVSFYNNEISEKSEIFDDQFSVERPDGSNFTLKIRSTKLEDSAMYFCASKTSGVTGELFFGEGSRLTVL.

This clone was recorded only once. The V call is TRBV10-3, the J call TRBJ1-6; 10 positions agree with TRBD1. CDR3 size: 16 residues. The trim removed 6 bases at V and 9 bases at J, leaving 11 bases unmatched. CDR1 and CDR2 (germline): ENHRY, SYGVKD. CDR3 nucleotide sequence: TGTGCCATCAGACATCCCGGGACAGGGGTAGGTTCACCCCTCCACTTT. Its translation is CAIRHPGTGVGSPLHF.

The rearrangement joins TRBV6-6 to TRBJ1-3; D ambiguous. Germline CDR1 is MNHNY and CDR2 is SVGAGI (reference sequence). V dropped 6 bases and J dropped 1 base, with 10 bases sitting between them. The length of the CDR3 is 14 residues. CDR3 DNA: TGTGCCAGCAGCCCACCGGGTTCTGGAAACACCATATATTTT. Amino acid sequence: CASSPPGSGNTIYF.